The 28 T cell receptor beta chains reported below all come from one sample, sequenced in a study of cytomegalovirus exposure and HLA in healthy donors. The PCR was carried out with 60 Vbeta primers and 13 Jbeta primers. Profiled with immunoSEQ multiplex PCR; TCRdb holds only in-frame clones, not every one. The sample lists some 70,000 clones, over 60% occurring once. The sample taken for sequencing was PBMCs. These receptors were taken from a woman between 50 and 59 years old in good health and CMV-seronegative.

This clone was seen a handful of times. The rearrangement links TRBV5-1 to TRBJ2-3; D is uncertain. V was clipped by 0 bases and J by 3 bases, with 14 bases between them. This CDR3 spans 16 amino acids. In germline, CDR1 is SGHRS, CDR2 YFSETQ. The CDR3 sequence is CASSLAKKQTTDTQYF. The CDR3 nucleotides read TGCGCCAGCAGCTTGGCCAAAAAGCAGACTACAGATACGCAGTATTTT.

CDR3 nucleotide sequence: TGTGCCAGCCTCTCCGAGGCCTCTAATGAAAAACTGTTTTTT. It yields the protein CASLSEASNEKLFF. The chain carries TRBV7-8 and TRBJ1-4; D gene unclear. Trimming left V 8 bases short and J 3 bases short, with 13 bases between. The CDR3 runs to 14 residues. Germline values: CDR1 SGHVS, CDR2 FQNEAQ.

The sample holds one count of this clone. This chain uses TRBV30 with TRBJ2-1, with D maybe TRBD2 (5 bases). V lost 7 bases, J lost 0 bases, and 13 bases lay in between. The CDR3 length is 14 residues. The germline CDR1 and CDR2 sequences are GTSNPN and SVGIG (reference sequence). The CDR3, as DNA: TGTGCCTCTTCAGGACGGGGCTCCTACAATGAGCAGTTCTTC. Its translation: CASSGRGSYNEQFF.

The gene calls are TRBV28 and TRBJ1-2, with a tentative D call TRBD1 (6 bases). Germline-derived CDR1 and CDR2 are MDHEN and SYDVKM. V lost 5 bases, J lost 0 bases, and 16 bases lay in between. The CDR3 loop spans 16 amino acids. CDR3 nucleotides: TGTGCCAGCAGTGTCAGGACAGCCTCTTCTAACTATGGCTACACCTTC. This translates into CASSVRTASSNYGYTF.

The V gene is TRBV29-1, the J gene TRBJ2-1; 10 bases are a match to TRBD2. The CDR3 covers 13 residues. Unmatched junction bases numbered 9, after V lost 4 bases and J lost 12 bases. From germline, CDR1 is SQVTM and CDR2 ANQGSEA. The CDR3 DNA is TGCAGCGTTGGACAGCGGGAGGGCCTATCGCAGTTCTTC. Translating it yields CSVGQREGLSQFF.

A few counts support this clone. The CDR3 protein is CASRATGMGNYEQYF. DNA for the CDR3: TGTGCCAGCAGGGCTACAGGGATGGGAAACTACGAGCAGTACTTC. The J gene is TRBJ2-7, the V gene TRBV2; D is perhaps TRBD1 (6 bases). The V end lost 6 bases, the J end lost 3 bases, and 18 bases lay between the germline ends. Germline V CDR1 and CDR2: SNHLY, FYNNEI. The CDR3 runs 15 residues.

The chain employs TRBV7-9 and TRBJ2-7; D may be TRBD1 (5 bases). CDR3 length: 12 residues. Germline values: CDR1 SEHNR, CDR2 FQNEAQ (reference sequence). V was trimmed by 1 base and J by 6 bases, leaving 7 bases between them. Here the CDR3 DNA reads TGTGCCAGCAGCTTAGGGACACTCGAGCAGTACTTC. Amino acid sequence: CASSLGTLEQYF.

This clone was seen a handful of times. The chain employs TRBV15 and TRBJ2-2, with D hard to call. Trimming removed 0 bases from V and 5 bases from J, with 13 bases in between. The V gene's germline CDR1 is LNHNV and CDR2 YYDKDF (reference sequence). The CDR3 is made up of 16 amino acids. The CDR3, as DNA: TGTGCCACCAGCAGAGATTTGAGCCCGAGAACCGGGGAGCTGTTTTTT. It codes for CATSRDLSPRTGELFF.

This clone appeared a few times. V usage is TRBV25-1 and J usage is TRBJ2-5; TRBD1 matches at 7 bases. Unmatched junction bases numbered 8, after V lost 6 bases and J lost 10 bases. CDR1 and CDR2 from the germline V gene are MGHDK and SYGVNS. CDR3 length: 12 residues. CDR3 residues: CASSGGQAYQYF. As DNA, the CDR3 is TGTGCCAGCAGCGGAGGACAGGCCTACCAGTACTTC.

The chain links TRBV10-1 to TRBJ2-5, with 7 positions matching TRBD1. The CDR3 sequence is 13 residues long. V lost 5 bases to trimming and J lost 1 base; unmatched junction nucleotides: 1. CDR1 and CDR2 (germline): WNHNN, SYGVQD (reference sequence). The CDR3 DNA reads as TGCGCCAGCAGTAGGGACAGCCAAGAGACCCAGTACTTC. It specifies CASSRDSQETQYF.

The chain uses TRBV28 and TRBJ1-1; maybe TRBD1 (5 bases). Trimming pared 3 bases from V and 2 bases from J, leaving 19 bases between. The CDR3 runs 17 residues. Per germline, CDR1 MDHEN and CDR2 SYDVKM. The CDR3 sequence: CASSFRRGVSLNTEAFF. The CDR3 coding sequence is TGTGCCAGCAGTTTTCGGAGGGGTGTGTCCCTAAACACTGAAGCTTTCTTT. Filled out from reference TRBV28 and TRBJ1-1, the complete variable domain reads DVKVTQSSRYLVKRTGEKVFLECVQDMDHENMFWYRQDPGLGLRLIYFSYDVKMKEKGDIPEGYSVSREKKERFSLILESASTNQTSMYLCASSFRRGVSLNTEAFFGQGTRLTVV.

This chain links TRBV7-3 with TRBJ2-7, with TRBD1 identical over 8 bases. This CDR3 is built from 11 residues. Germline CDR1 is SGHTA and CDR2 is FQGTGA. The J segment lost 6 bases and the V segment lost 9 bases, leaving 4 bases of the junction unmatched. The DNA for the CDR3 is TGTGCCAGTTCAGGGGGCGCCGAGCAGTACTTC. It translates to CASSGGAEQYF.

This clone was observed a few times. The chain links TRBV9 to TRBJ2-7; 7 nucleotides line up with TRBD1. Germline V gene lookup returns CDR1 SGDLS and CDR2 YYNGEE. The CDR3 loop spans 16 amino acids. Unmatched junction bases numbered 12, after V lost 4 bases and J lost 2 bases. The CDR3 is CASSQRDSSLTYEQYF. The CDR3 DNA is TGTGCCAGCAGCCAACGGGACAGTTCTCTCACCTACGAGCAGTACTTC.

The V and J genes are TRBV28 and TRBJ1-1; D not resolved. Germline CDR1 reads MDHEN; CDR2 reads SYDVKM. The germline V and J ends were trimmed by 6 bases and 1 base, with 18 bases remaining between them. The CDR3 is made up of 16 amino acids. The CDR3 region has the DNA TGTGCCAGCAGCCCCCCGGGAGTAAGGGCGAACACTGAAGCTTTCTTT. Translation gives CASSPPGVRANTEAFF.

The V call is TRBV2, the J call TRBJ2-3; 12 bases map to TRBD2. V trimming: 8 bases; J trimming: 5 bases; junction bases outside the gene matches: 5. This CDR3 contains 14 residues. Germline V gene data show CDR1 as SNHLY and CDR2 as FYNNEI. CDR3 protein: CASRTSGTVDTQYF. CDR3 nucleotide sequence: TGTGCCAGCCGGACTAGCGGGACGGTAGATACGCAGTATTTT.

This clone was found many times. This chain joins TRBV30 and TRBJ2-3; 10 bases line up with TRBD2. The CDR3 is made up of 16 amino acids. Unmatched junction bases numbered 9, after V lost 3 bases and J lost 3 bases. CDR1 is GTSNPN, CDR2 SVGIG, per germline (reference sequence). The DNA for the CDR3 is TGTGCCTGGAGGCCCTGGGAAGCGGGAGGGACAGATACGCAGTATTTT. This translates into CAWRPWEAGGTDTQYF.

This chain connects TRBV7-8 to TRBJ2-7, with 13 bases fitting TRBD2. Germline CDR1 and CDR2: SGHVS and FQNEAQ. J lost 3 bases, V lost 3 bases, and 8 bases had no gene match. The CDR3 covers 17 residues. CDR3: CASSFGLAGALYYEQYF. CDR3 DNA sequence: TGTGCCAGCAGCTTCGGACTAGCGGGGGCCCTTTACTACGAGCAGTACTTC.

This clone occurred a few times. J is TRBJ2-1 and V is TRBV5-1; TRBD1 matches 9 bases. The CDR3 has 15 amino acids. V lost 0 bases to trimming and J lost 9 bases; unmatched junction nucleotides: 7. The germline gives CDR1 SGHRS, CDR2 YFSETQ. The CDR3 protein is CASSLGDRATSEQFF. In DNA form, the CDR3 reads TGCGCCAGCAGCTTGGGGGACAGGGCCACTAGTGAGCAGTTCTTC.

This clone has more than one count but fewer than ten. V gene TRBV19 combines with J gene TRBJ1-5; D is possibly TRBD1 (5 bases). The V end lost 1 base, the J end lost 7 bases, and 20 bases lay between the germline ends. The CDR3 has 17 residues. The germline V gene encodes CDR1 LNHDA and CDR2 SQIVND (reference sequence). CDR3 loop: CASSIAPYRVRGQPQHF. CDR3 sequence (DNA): TGTGCCAGTAGTATAGCCCCCTATAGGGTCCGGGGGCAGCCCCAGCATTTT.

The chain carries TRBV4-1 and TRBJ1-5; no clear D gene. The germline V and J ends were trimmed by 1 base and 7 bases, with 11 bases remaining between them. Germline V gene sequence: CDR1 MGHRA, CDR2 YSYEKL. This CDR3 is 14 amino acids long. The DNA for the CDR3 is TGCGCCAGCAGCCAAGGTCGGGGTGGCCAGCCCCAGCATTTT. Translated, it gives CASSQGRGGQPQHF.

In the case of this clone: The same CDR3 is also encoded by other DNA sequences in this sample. CDR3 coding DNA: TGTGCCAGCTCACCCGACAGGAATCAGCCCCAGCATTTT. This sequence encodes CASSPDRNQPQHF. V gene TRBV18 combines with J gene TRBJ1-5; D is perhaps TRBD1 (6 bases). V was clipped by 3 bases and J by 4 bases, with 7 bases between them. CDR1 is KGHSH, CDR2 LQKENI, per germline. This CDR3 comprises 13 residues.

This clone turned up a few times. CDR3 residues: CASSSGLGTGELFF. CDR3 sequence (DNA): TGTGCCAGCAGTTCGGGACTAGGGACCGGGGAGCTGTTTTTT. V is TRBV7-3 and J is TRBJ2-2; 8 nucleotides line up with TRBD2. This CDR3 is built from 14 residues. Germline V lookup: CDR1 SGHTA, CDR2 FQGTGA. V was pared by 6 bases and J by 5 bases, with 5 bases of the junction left unmatched.

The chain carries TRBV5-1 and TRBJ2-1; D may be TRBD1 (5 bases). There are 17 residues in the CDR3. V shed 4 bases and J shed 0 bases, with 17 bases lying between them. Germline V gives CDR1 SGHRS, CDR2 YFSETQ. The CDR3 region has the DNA TGCGCCAGCAGCGGGTATAGGGGCCTCACCTCCTACAATGAGCAGTTCTTC. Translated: CASSGYRGLTSYNEQFF. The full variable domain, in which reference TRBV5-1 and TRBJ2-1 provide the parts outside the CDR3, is KAGVTQTPRYLIKTRGQQVTLSCSPISGHRSVSWYQQTPGQGLQFLFEYFSETQRNKGNFPGRFSGRQFSNSRSEMNVSTLELGDSALYLCASSGYRGLTSYNEQFFGPGTRLTVL.

CDR3 region: CASSSRWDTQYF. Here the CDR3 DNA reads TGTGCCAGCAGCTCGAGGTGGGATACGCAGTATTTT. This rearrangement joins TRBV7-2 to TRBJ2-3; D is unclear. Trimming stripped 4 bases from V and 6 bases from J, with 8 bases between. The germline V gene encodes CDR1 SGHTA and CDR2 FQGNSA. The CDR3 consists of 12 residues.

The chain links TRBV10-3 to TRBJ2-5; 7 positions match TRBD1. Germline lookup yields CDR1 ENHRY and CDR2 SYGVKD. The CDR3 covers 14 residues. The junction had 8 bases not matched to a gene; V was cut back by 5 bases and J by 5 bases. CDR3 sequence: CAISLRGHGETQYF. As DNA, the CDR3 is TGTGCCATCAGTTTGAGGGGGCATGGGGAGACCCAGTACTTC.

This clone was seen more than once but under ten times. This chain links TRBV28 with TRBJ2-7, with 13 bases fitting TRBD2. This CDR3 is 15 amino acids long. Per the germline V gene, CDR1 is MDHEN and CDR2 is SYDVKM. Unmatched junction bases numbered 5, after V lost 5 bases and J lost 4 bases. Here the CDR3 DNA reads TGTGCCAGCAGTATATCGGGACTAGCGGGATACGAGCAGTACTTC. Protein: CASSISGLAGYEQYF.

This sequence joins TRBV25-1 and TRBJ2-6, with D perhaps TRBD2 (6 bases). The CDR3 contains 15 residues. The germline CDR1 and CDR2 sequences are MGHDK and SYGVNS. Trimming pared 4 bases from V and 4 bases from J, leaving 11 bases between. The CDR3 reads CASSVGGIGANVLTF. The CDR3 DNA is TGTGCCAGCAGTGTGGGGGGTATCGGGGCCAACGTCCTGACTTTC.

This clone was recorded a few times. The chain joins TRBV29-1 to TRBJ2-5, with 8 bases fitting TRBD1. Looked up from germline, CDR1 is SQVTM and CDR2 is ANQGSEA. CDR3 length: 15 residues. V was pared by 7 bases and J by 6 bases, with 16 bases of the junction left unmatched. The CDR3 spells CSAGTPGGLGQTQYF. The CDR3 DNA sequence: TGCAGCGCCGGAACGCCAGGGGGCCTAGGACAGACCCAGTACTTC.